The text below deals with one T cell receptor beta chain. CDR3 length: 14 amino acids. Trimming removed 6 bases from V and 11 bases from J; junction bases left unmatched: 15. Germline CDR1 reads GTSNPN; CDR2 reads SVGIG (reference sequence). This table comes from immunoSEQ multiplex PCR, and its TCRdb copy is limited to in-frame clones, with some not included. The top ten clones hold around 9.5% of a sample with about 84,000 clones, roughly 80% of them seen once. This specimen comes from a study of PD-L1 blockade in urothelial cancer. The receptor comes from a man between 65 and 85 years old with urothelial cancer. The sample was PBMCs, taken around atezolizumab (anti-PD-L1) treatment. The chain recombines TRBV30 with TRBJ1-1, with 10 nucleotides matching TRBD1. In DNA form, the CDR3 reads TGTGCCTGTAGGAGGGACAGGGGCAGGGCGGGGGCTTTCTTT. Translation: CACRRDRGRAGAFF. The entire variable domain, with the rest obtained from reference TRBV30 and TRBJ1-1, is as follows: SQTIHQWPATLVQPVGSPLSLECTVEGTSNPNLYWYRQAAGRGLQLLFYSVGIGQISSEVPQNLSASRPQDRQFILSSKKLLLSDSGFYLCACRRDRGRAGAFFGQGTRLTVV.